This TCR beta chain was recorded in a study of CD8 T cells in Susac syndrome. General study findings and limits: It was acknowledged by the study that relatively few individuals were included in its TCR sequencing and HLA analysis.

The multiple sclerosis controls were treatment-naive patients affected by stable or active relapsing-remitting disease. Points on this clonotype: Antigen specificity is unknown.

Germline trimming cut 7 bases from V and 4 bases from J; bases unmatched to any gene: 5. CDR3 length: 14 amino acids. Germline CDR1 reads ENHRY; CDR2 reads SYGVKD. Random hexamers were used to reverse transcribe 0.5 to 1 ug of RNA. Via MiXCR, TCRdb re-called the immunoSEQ multiplex PCR reads, giving one row per CDR3 protein. The data show approximately 190,000 distinct CDR3 sequences, around 96% seen once. The chain combines TRBV10-3 with TRBJ2-7, with 12 bases aligning to TRBD1. The sequenced sample consisted of CD4+ T cells from PBMCs. The sequence derives from a human donor with multiple sclerosis. The CDR3 coding sequence is TGTGCCATCATGGTGGGACAGGGGGCATACGAGCAGTACTTC. Translating it yields CAIMVGQGAYEQYF.